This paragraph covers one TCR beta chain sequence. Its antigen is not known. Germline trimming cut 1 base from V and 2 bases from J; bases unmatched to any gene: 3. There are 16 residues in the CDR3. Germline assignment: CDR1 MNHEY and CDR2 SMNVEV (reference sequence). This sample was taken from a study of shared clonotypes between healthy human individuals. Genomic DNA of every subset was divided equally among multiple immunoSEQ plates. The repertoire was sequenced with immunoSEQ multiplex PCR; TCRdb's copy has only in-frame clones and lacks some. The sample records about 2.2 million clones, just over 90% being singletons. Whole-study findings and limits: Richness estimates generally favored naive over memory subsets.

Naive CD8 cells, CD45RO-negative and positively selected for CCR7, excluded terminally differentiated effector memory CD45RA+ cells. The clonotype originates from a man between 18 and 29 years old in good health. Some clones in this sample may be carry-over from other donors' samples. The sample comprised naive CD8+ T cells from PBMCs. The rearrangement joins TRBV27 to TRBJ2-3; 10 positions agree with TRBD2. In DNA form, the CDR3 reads TGTGCCAGCAGTTTATTACTAGCGGGACCCACAGATACGCAGTATTTT. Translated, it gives CASSLLLAGPTDTQYF.